This T cell receptor beta chain stems from a study of blood T cell repertoires in COVID-19. Clones were sequenced by immunoSEQ multiplex PCR, and TCRdb holds only the in-frame ones, with some missing. The table includes 45,000 to 55,000 clones, around 73% detected once. With 6 bases removed from V and 2 bases from J, the gap between germline ends came to 11 bases. The germline V gene encodes CDR1 MNHEY and CDR2 SVGAGI. The CDR3 has 14 amino acids. Sequenced input: PBMCs or T cells enriched from blood (not recorded which). The V gene is TRBV6-5, the J gene TRBJ1-3, with D tentatively TRBD1 (5 bases). The sequence came from a woman in her fifties or sixties with acute COVID-19. CDR3 DNA: TGTGCCAGCAGCATCCAGGGCACTGGAAACACCATATATTTT. This codes for CASSIQGTGNTIYF.